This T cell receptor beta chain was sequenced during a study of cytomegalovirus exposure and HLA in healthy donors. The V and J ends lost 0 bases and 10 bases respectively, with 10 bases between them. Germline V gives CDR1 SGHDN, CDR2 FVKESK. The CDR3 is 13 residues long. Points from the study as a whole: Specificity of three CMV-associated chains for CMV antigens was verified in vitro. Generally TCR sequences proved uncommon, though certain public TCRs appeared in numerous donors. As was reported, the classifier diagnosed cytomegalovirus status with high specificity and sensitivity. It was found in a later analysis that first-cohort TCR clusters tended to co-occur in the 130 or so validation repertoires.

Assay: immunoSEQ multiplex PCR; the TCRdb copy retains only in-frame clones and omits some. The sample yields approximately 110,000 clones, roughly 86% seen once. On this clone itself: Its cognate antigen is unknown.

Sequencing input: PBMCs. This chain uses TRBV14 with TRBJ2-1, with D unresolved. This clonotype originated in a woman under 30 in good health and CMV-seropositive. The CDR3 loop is CASSQDHLWEQFF. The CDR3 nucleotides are TGTGCCAGCAGCCAAGACCACTTGTGGGAGCAGTTCTTC.